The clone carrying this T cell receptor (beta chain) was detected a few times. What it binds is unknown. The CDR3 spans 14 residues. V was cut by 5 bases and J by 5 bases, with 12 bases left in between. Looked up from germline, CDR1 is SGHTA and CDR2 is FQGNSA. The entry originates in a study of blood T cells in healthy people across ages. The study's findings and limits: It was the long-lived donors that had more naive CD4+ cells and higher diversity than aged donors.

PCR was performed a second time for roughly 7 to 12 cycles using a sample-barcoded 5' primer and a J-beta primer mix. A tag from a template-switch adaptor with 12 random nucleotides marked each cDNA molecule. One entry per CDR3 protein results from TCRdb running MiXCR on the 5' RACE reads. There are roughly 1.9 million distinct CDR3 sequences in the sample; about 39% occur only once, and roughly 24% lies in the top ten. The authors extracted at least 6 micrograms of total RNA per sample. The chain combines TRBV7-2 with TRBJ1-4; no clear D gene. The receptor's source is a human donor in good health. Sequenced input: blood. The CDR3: CASSPSSGNEKLFF. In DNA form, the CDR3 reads TGTGCCAGCAGCCCATCAAGTGGCAATGAAAAACTGTTTTTT.